A selection of T cell receptor beta chains follows, all from one sample in a study of post-analysis software for immune sequencing data. Each CDR3 protein is one row after TCRdb ran MiXCR on the PCR reads. This sample yields approximately 630,000 distinct CDR3 sequences, of which 59% are seen a single time; over 9% belongs to the top ten. Source material: blood. The receptors originated from a girl aged 2-10 years with multiple sclerosis. Both conserved end residues are part of each CDR3. A D gene is named only where the DNA matches it firmly. Clone size is stated in some rows and not others, as once, few, many or a class when expanded.

abundance,d_gene,v_gene,j_gene,CDR3nt,CDR3aa
-,-,TRBV19,TRBJ2-7,TGTGCCAGTAGCCCCGACGGGGAAGTCTACGAGCAGTACTTC,CASSPDGEVYEQYF
-,TRBD2,TRBV12-3/TRBV12-4,TRBJ2-1,TGTGCCAGCAGTTTGGTTGCGGGAGCCGTCGATGAGCAGTTCTTC,CASSLVAGAVDEQFF
few,-,TRBV3-1,TRBJ1-2,TGTGCCAGCAGCCAAGATCGAGGACAGACCTACACCTTC,CASSQDRGQTYTF
-,TRBD1,TRBV28,TRBJ2-1,TGTGCCAGCAGCCCCCGGGACAGGGGGCGATCAGGGTTCTTC,CASSPRDRGRSGFF
-,TRBD1,TRBV3-1,TRBJ2-7,TGTGCCAGCAGCCAAGAGAGGACAGGGCCGTACTTC,CASSQERTGPYF
-,-,TRBV5-1,TRBJ2-3,TGCGCCAGCAGCTTGAAACTGAGCGGTACTAGCACAGATACGCAGTATTTT,CASSLKLSGTSTDTQYF
-,-,TRBV20-1,TRBJ2-5,TGCAGTGCTAGAGGGAGTCGGGGGCAAGAGACCCAGTACTTC,CSARGSRGQETQYF
few,-,TRBV29-1,TRBJ2-7,TGCAGCGTTGAAACTCCGGGTCGAGATAGCGTGTTGGAGTACTTC,CSVETPGRDSVLEYF
-,-,TRBV6-2/TRBV6-3,TRBJ1-5,TGTGCCAGCAGTTCCCGTTTAAACAGGGACAATCAGCCCCAGCATTTT,CASSSRLNRDNQPQHF
few,-,TRBV3-1,TRBJ2-5,TGTGCCAGCAAAATGGGTTATGGAGAGACCCAGTACTTC,CASKMGYGETQYF
-,TRBD2,TRBV13,TRBJ2-7,TGTGCCAGCAGCTTAAGCGGGAGTAACTACGAGCAGTACTTC,CASSLSGSNYEQYF
-,-,TRBV7-9,TRBJ1-1,TGTGCCAGCAGGCGGGAAACGGGAGCTTTCTTT,CASRRETGAFF
-,-,TRBV27,TRBJ1-2,TGTGCCAGCAGTGCCCCAGGGCGCACTAGTGGCTACACCTTC,CASSAPGRTSGYTF
-,TRBD1,TRBV25-1,TRBJ2-1,TGTGCCAGCAGTGAATATCCCTCGGACAGGGGACTTAGGAATGAGCAGTTCTTC,CASSEYPSDRGLRNEQFF
-,-,TRBV4-2,TRBJ1-1,TGTGCCAGCAGCCAAGGGAATCAGGATACTGAAGCTTTCTTT,CASSQGNQDTEAFF
-,-,TRBV10-3,TRBJ2-1,TGTGCCACCAGGGTGGGACCCCTACACGTATACAATGAGCAGTTCTTC,CATRVGPLHVYNEQFF
few,-,TRBV7-3,TRBJ2-1,TGTGCCTGCAGCTCAGGAACTCGTTATGGGACCAACAATGAGCAGTTCTTC,CACSSGTRYGTNNEQFF
few,TRBD1,TRBV29-1,TRBJ2-4,TGCAGCGCCCTTGGACAGGGCAACATTCAGTACTTC,CSALGQGNIQYF
-,-,TRBV11-2,TRBJ2-1,TGTGCCAGCAACCCAGGGGTCAATGAGCAGTTCTTC,CASNPGVNEQFF
-,TRBD2,TRBV27,TRBJ2-3,TGTGCCAGCAGCCAGCGGGAGAGGGGCACAGATACGCAGTATTTT,CASSQRERGTDTQYF
-,-,TRBV9,TRBJ1-2,TGTGCCAGCAGCGTAACACAGGGAGTCCCTGCCCATAACTATGGCTACACCTTC,CASSVTQGVPAHNYGYTF
-,-,TRBV29-1,TRBJ2-1,TGCAGCGTTGAAGACCGTTTAGATGAGCAGTTCTTC,CSVEDRLDEQFF
-,-,TRBV4-1,TRBJ2-7,TGCGCCAGCAGCCAATGGGTAAAACCTTACGAGCAGTACTTC,CASSQWVKPYEQYF
-,TRBD1,TRBV25-1,TRBJ1-2,TGTGCCAGCAGTGGTCGACAGGGGCCCGACTATGGCTACACCTTC,CASSGRQGPDYGYTF
-,TRBD1,TRBV4-3,TRBJ2-3,TGCGCCAGCAGCCAAGATCCACCGGGACAGGGGGCAAATACGCAGTATTTT,CASSQDPPGQGANTQYF
-,-,TRBV6-2/TRBV6-3,TRBJ2-7,TGTGCCGGAAGACCTTCCACCTACGAGCAGTACTTC,CAGRPSTYEQYF
-,TRBD2,TRBV10-3,TRBJ2-7,TGTGCCATCAGCTCCGGGACTAGCGACCAACGCGAGCAGTACTTC,CAISSGTSDQREQYF
-,TRBD2,TRBV5-1,TRBJ2-1,TGCGCCAGCAGCTCAGGAAGGCTAGCGGGAACCAATGAGCAGTTCTTC,CASSSGRLAGTNEQFF
-,-,TRBV10-2,TRBJ2-1,TGCGCCAGCAGTGACGGGGGAGGCTATGAGCAGTTCTTC,CASSDGGGYEQFF
once,-,TRBV20-1,TRBJ2-1,TGCAGTGCTGGATCTCTTTGGGGGAACTCCTACAATGAGCAGTTCTTC,CSAGSLWGNSYNEQFF
-,TRBD2,TRBV29-1,TRBJ2-7,TGCAGCGTTGTGGCACTAGCGGGAGTCGAGCAGTACTTC,CSVVALAGVEQYF
few,-,TRBV4-2,TRBJ1-1,TGTGCCAGCAGCCAAGAATCGGGGGACTCTGAAGCTTTCTTT,CASSQESGDSEAFF
-,-,TRBV7-2,TRBJ2-3,TGTGCCAGCAGCTTAGCGCCGATCACTGTGAGCACAGATACGCAGTATTTT,CASSLAPITVSTDTQYF
few,TRBD2,TRBV2,TRBJ2-1,TGTGCCAGCACCCTAGACCTCGGGACTAGCGGGCACAATGAGCAGTTCTTC,CASTLDLGTSGHNEQFF
-,TRBD2,TRBV27,TRBJ2-7,TGTGCCAGCAGTCCACGGACTAGCGGGAGGGCCTACGAGCAGTACTTC,CASSPRTSGRAYEQYF
-,-,TRBV29-1,TRBJ1-2,TGCAGCGTTGAAGGCCTGGACAGCTATGGCTACACCTTC,CSVEGLDSYGYTF
few,-,TRBV5-1,TRBJ2-5,TGCGCCAGCAGCTCACTAGAGGTGGGAGAGACCCAGTACTTC,CASSSLEVGETQYF
-,-,TRBV20-1,TRBJ1-2,TGCAGTGCCAAGGGTCTCCCTAACTATGGCTACACCTTC,CSAKGLPNYGYTF
-,-,TRBV9,TRBJ2-3,TGTGCCAGCAGCTCCCTTTGGCGGCCCCGCACAGATACGCAGTATTTT,CASSSLWRPRTDTQYF
-,-,TRBV7-9,TRBJ2-1,TGTGCCAGCAGACAGACCTACAATGAGCAGTTCTTC,CASRQTYNEQFF
-,TRBD1,TRBV20-1,TRBJ2-5,TGCAGTGCTAGACAGGGACAGTTGTACCAAGAGACCCAGTACTTC,CSARQGQLYQETQYF
-,-,TRBV6-6,TRBJ2-1,TGTGCCAGCAGTTACGGAGCGCAGAATGAGCAGTTCTTC,CASSYGAQNEQFF
few,-,TRBV3-1,TRBJ2-1,TGTGCCAGCAGCCCGCGGAGGTCCCACAATGAGCAGTTCTTC,CASSPRRSHNEQFF